Listed below are T cell receptor beta chains from one sample, sequenced in a study of blood T cells in healthy people across ages. TCRdb re-analysed the 5' RACE reads in MiXCR, keeping a single row per CDR3 protein. The sample comprises 870,000 or so distinct CDR3 sequences, about 30% of which are singletons, and 15% to 20% rests with the top ten. The sample was blood. The receptor source for this set is an elderly woman in good health. Each CDR3 is given with its conserved first and last residue. Each record gives: D gene, V gene, clone size, J gene, CDR3 DNA, CDR3 protein. D genes are given only for firm matches. Clone size is shown for a subset of rows, as once, few, many or a class of expanded clone.

.	TRBV7-9	many	TRBJ1-2	TGTGCCAGCAGCTTATCCGGGTTTTATGGCTACACCTTC	CASSLSGFYGYTF
.	TRBV5-1	.	TRBJ2-3	TGCGTCAGCAGCTTGGGTCACACAGATACGCAGTATTTT	CVSSLGHTDTQYF
TRBD2	TRBV7-2	.	TRBJ2-5	TGTGCCAGCAGCTCGGGACGGGGGGTCGCAGAGACCCAGTACTTC	CASSSGRGVAETQYF
.	TRBV3-1	many	TRBJ2-7	TGTGCCAGCAGCCAACTGGGTCCCGACGAGCAGTACTTC	CASSQLGPDEQYF
TRBD2	TRBV4-3	few	TRBJ2-3	TGCGCCAGCAGCCTGAGCGGGGGGCCCACAGATACGCGGTATTTT	CASSLSGGPTDTRYF
TRBD2	TRBV7-7	.	TRBJ2-3	TGTGCTAGCAGCTTAAGGGCTCGCGGGGGGCTGAGCACAGATACGCAGTATTTT	CASSLRARGGLSTDTQYF
.	TRBV11-2	few	TRBJ1-1	TGTGCCAGCAGCCCGAAATACCTTACGGGCACTGAAGCTTTCTTT	CASSPKYLTGTEAFF
.	TRBV6-2/TRBV6-3	.	TRBJ1-4	TGTGCCAGCAGCCCATGGAAGGGAACTAATGAAAAACTGTTTTTT	CASSPWKGTNEKLFF
.	TRBV3-1	.	TRBJ2-7	TGTGCCAGCGGCCAAATGAAAGGGGCAGTGCAGTACTTC	CASGQMKGAVQYF
.	TRBV12-3/TRBV12-4	.	TRBJ1-2	TGTGCCAGCAGTTTAAGTACAGGATCAACCTATGGCTACACCTTC	CASSLSTGSTYGYTF
TRBD2	TRBV12-3/TRBV12-4	.	TRBJ2-4	TGTGCCAGCAGTTCGACTAGCGGGGACAAAAACATTCAGTACTTC	CASSSTSGDKNIQYF
.	TRBV15	.	TRBJ2-2	TGTGCCACCAGCAGGTACACCGGGGAGCTGTTTTTT	CATSRYTGELFF
TRBD1	TRBV10-2	.	TRBJ1-1	TGCGCCAGCAGGGACAGGCAAGGAATGAACACTGAAGCTTTCTTT	CASRDRQGMNTEAFF
.	TRBV28	once	TRBJ2-3	TGTGCCAGCAGTCCGCCCTGGGGCCGGGGCACAGATATGCAGTATTTT	CASSPPWGRGTDMQYF
.	TRBV12-3/TRBV12-4	.	TRBJ1-2	TGTGCCAGCAGTTCTGACCCAGAGGGATACTATGGCTACACCTTC	CASSSDPEGYYGYTF
TRBD2	TRBV7-3	.	TRBJ2-3	TGTGCCAGCAGCCCCCGAGCGGGGTTAGGCACAGATACGACGCAGTATTTT	CASSPRAGLGTDTTQYF
TRBD2	TRBV7-2	many	TRBJ2-3	TGTGCCAGCAGCGCGCCAACTAGCGGGGGGACTCAGGGCACAGATACGCAGTATTTT	CASSAPTSGGTQGTDTQYF
TRBD2	TRBV27	many	TRBJ2-3	TGTGCCAGCAGTCTGATGACTAGCCCAGATACGCAGTATTTT	CASSLMTSPDTQYF
.	TRBV7-9	many	TRBJ2-5	TGTGCCAGCAGCTGGTCGGGGACGGTATTCCAAGAGACCCAGTACTTC	CASSWSGTVFQETQYF
.	TRBV24-1	few	TRBJ2-7	TGTGCCACCAGTGATCCACCAGGGGCCTACGAGCAGTACTTC	CATSDPPGAYEQYF